This TCR beta chain originates from a study of blood T cell repertoires in COVID-19. The wider study: From T cells, B-cell-depleted T cells, or PBMCs came the material, which was cDNA or gDNA.

This CDR3 spans 17 amino acids. The germline V and J ends were trimmed by 0 bases and 8 bases, with 21 bases remaining between them. Per germline, CDR1 SGHRS and CDR2 YFSETQ. Membership in each cohort depended on participant-reported clinical history. Within the 2 weeks before study entry, each person in the exposed group met a COVID-19 case. As originally analysed: Quantification of nucleated cells was approximated via reference gene primer amplification. This table comes from immunoSEQ multiplex PCR, and its TCRdb copy is limited to in-frame clones, with some not included. Clone size and V and J calls were adopted from that table, with D and trimming inferred from the DNA. The sample lists around 250,000 clones; 85% to 95% were seen once.

This chain connects TRBV5-1 to TRBJ2-1; D might be TRBD2 (7 bases). The source of this sequence is a man in his forties who had been exposed to COVID-19. The sample consisted of PBMCs or T cells enriched from blood (not recorded which). CDR3 residues: CASSLVASGGGRDEQFF. As DNA, the CDR3 is TGCGCCAGCAGCTTGGTGGCTAGCGGAGGGGGTAGGGATGAGCAGTTCTTC.